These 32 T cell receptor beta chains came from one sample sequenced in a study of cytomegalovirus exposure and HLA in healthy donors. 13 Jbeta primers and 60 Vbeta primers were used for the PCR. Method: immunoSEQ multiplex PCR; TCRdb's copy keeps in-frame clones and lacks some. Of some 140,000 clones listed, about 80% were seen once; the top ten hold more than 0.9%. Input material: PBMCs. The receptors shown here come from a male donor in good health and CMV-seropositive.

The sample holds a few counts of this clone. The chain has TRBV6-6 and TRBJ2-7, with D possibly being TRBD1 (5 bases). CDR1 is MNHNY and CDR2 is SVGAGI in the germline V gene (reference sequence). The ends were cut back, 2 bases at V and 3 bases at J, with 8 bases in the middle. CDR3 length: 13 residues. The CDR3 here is CASSYGAIYEQYF. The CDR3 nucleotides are TGTGCCAGCAGTTACGGGGCGATCTACGAGCAGTACTTC.

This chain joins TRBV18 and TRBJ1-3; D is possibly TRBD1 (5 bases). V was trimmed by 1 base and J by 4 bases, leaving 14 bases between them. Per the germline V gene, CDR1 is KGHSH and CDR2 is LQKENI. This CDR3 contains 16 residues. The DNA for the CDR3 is TGTGCCAGCTCACCACGATCCAGGGTGGGAGGAAACACCATATATTTT. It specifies CASSPRSRVGGNTIYF.

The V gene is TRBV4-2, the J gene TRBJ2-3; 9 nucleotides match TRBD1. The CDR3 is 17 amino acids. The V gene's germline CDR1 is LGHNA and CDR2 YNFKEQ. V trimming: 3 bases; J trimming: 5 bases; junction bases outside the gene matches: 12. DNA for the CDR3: TGTGCCAGCAGCCAGGACGTACCGGGACAGGGTCGAGATACGCAGTATTTT. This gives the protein CASSQDVPGQGRDTQYF.

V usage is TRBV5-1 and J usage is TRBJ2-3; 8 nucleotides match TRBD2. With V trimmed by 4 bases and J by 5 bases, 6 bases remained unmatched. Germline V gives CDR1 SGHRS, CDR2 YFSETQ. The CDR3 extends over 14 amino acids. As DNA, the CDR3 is TGCGCCAGCAGCCCGGACCGGGGGGGAGATACGCAGTATTTT. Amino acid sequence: CASSPDRGGDTQYF.

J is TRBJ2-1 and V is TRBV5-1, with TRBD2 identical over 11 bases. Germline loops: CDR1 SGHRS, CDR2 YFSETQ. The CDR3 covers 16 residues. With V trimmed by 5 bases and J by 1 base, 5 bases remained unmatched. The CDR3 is CASRSIAGGSYNEQFF. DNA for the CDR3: TGCGCCAGCAGATCAATAGCGGGAGGGTCCTACAATGAGCAGTTCTTC. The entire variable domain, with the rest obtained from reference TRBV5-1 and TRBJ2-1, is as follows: KAGVTQTPRYLIKTRGQQVTLSCSPISGHRSVSWYQQTPGQGLQFLFEYFSETQRNKGNFPGRFSGRQFSNSRSEMNVSTLELGDSALYLCASRSIAGGSYNEQFFGPGTRLTVL.

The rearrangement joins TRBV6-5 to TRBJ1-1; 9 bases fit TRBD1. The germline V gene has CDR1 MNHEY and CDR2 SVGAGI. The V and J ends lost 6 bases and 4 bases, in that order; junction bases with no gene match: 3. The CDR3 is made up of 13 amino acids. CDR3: CASSLTGGTEAFF. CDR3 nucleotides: TGTGCCAGCAGCCTGACAGGGGGCACTGAAGCTTTCTTT.

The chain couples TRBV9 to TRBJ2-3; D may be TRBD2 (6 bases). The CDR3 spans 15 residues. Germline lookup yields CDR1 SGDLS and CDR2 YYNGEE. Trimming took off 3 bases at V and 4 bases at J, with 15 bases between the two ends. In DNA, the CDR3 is TGTGCCAGCAGCGGCGCTAGCGCTCGGTCAGATACGCAGTATTTT. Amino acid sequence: CASSGASARSDTQYF. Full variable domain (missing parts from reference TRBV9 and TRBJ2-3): DSGVTQTPKHLITATGQRVTLRCSPRSGDLSVYWYQQSLDQGLQFLIQYYNGEERAKGNILERFSAQQFPDLHSELNLSSLELGDSALYFCASSGASARSDTQYFGPGTRLTVL.

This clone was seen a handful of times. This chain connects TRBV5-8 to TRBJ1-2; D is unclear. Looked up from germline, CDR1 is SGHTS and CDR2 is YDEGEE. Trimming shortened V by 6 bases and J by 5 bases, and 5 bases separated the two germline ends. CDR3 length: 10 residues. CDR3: CASTSYGYTF. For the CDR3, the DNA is TGTGCCAGCACCAGTTATGGCTACACCTTC.

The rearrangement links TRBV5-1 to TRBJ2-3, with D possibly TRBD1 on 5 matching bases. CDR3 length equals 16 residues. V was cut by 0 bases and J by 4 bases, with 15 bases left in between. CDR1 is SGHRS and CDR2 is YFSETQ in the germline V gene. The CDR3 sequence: CASSLEGAPPPDTQYF. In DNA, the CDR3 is TGCGCCAGCAGCTTGGAAGGGGCGCCCCCCCCAGATACGCAGTATTTT. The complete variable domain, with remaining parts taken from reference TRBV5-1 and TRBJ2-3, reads KAGVTQTPRYLIKTRGQQVTLSCSPISGHRSVSWYQQTPGQGLQFLFEYFSETQRNKGNFPGRFSGRQFSNSRSEMNVSTLELGDSALYLCASSLEGAPPPDTQYFGPGTRLTVL.

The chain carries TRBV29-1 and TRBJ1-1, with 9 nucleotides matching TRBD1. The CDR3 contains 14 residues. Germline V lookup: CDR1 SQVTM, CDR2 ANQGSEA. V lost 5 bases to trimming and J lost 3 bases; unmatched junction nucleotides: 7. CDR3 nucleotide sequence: TGCAGCGTTAAAACAGGGGGCGTGTACACTGAAGCTTTCTTT. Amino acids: CSVKTGGVYTEAFF.

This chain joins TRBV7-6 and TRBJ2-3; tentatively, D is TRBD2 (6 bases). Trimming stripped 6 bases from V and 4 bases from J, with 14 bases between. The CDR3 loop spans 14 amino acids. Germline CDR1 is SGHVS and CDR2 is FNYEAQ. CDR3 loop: CASSPSESPDTQYF. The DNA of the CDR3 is TGTGCCAGCAGTCCTAGCGAAAGCCCAGATACGCAGTATTTT.

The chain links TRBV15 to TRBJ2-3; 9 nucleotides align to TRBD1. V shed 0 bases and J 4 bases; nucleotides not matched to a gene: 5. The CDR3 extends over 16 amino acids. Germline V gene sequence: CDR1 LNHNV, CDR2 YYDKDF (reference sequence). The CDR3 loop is CATSRDRGTGSDTQYF. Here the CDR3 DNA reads TGTGCCACCAGCAGAGACAGAGGGACAGGGTCAGATACGCAGTATTTT.

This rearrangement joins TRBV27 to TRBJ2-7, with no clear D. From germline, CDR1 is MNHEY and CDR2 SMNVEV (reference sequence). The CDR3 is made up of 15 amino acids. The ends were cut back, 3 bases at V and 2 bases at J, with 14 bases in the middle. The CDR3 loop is CASSFAGYNPYEQYF. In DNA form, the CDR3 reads TGTGCCAGCAGTTTCGCAGGATATAATCCCTACGAGCAGTACTTC.

The CDR3 is CAWSVGSGSSYNEQFF. The CDR3 DNA follows: TGTGCCTGGAGTGTAGGTAGCGGGAGCTCCTACAATGAGCAGTTCTTC. V usage is TRBV30 and J usage is TRBJ2-1, with TRBD2 matching over 9 bases. Looked up from germline, CDR1 is GTSNPN and CDR2 is SVGIG (reference sequence). This CDR3 is built from 16 residues. J gave up 0 bases and V 0 bases, and 3 bases lay outside the gene matches.

CDR3 coding DNA: TGTGCCAGTGGGGGGATCTACGAGCAGTACTTC. It encodes CASGGIYEQYF. V and J are TRBV27 and TRBJ2-7, with a tentative D call TRBD2 (6 bases). This CDR3 comprises 11 residues. Germline lookup yields CDR1 MNHEY and CDR2 SMNVEV (reference sequence). V was shortened by 9 bases and J by 3 bases, with 9 bases between the two germline ends.

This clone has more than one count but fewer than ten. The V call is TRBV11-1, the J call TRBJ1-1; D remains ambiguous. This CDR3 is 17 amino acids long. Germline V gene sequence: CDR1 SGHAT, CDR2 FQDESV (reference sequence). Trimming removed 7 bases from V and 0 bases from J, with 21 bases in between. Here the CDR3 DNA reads TGTGCCAGCACCCGCGGCTCCGTAATCGGCGTGAACACTGAAGCTTTCTTT. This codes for CASTRGSVIGVNTEAFF.

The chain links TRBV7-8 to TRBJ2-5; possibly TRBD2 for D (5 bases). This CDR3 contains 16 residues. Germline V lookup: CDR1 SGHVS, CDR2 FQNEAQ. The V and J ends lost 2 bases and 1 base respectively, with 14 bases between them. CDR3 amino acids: CASSLRAENIQETQYF. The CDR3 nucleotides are TGTGCCAGCAGCTTAAGAGCGGAAAATATCCAAGAGACCCAGTACTTC.

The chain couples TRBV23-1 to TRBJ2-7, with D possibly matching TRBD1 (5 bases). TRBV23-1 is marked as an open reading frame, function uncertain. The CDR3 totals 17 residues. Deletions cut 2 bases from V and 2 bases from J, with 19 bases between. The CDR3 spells CASSQTPQGSETYEQYF. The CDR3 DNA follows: TGCGCCAGCAGTCAAACCCCCCAGGGCTCCGAGACCTACGAGCAGTACTTC.

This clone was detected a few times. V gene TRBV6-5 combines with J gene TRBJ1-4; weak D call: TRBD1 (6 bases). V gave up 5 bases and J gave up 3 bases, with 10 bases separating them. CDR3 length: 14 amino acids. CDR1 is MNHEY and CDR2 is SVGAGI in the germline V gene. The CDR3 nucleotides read TGTGCCAGCAGTCCGACAGGCTCTAATGAAAAACTGTTTTTT. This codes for CASSPTGSNEKLFF.

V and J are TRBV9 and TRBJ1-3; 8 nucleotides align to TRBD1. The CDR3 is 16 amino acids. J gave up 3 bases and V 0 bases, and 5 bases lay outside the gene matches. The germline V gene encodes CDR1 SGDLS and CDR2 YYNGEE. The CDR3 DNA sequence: TGTGCCAGCAGCGTAGCCCGACAGGGGATTGGAAACACCATATATTTT. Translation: CASSVARQGIGNTIYF. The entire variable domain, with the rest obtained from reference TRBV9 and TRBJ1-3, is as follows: DSGVTQTPKHLITATGQRVTLRCSPRSGDLSVYWYQQSLDQGLQFLIQYYNGEERAKGNILERFSAQQFPDLHSELNLSSLELGDSALYFCASSVARQGIGNTIYFGEGSWLTVV.

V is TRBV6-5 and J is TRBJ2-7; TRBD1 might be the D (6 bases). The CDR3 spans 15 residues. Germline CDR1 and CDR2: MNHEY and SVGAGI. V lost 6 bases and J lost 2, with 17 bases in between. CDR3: CASRTTGQEPYEQYF. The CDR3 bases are TGTGCCAGCAGGACAACAGGGCAGGAGCCCTACGAGCAGTACTTC.

This CDR3 reads CASTLSQDSYEQYF. DNA of the CDR3: TGTGCCAGCACTCTTTCACAGGACTCCTACGAGCAGTACTTC. The gene calls are TRBV2 and TRBJ2-7; D is perhaps TRBD1 (5 bases). The CDR3 is 14 amino acids. V was pared by 7 bases and J by 0 bases, with 13 bases between. Per germline, CDR1 SNHLY and CDR2 FYNNEI.

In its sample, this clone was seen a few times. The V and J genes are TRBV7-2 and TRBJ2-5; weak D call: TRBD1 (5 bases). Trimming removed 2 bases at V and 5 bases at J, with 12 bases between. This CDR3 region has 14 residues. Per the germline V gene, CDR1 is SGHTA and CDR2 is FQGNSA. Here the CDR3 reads CASSLRRGEETQYF. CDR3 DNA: TGTGCCAGCAGCTTAAGAAGGGGCGAGGAGACCCAGTACTTC.

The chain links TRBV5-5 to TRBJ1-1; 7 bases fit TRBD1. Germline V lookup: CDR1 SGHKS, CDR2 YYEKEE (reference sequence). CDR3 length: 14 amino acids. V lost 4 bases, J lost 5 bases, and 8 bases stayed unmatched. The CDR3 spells CASSPRQGSTEAFF. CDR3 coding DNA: TGTGCCAGCAGCCCTCGACAGGGATCGACTGAAGCTTTCTTT. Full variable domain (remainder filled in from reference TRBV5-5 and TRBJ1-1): DAGVTQSPTHLIKTRGQQVTLRCSPISGHKSVSWYQQVLGQGPQFIFQYYEKEERGRGNFPDRFSARQFPNYSSELNVNALLLGDSALYLCASSPRQGSTEAFFGQGTRLTVV.

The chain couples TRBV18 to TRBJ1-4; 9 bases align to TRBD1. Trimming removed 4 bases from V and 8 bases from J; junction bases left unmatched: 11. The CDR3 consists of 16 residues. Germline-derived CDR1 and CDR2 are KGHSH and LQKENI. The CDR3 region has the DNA TGTGCCAGCTCACTAACTTTACAGGGGGCAGGAGAAAAACTGTTTTTT. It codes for CASSLTLQGAGEKLFF.

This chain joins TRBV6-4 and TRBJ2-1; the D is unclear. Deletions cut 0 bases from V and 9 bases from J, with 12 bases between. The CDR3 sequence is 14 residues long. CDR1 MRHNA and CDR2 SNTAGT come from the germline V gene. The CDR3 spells CASSDSQLWAEQFF. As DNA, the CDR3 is TGTGCCAGCAGTGACTCTCAGCTTTGGGCTGAGCAGTTCTTC.

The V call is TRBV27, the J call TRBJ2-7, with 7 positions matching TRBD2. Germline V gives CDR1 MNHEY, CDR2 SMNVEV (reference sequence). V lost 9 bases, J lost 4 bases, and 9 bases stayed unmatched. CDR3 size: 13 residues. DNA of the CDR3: TGTGCCAGTAGGGAGGGCCGGGAATACGAGCAGTACTTC. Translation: CASREGREYEQYF.

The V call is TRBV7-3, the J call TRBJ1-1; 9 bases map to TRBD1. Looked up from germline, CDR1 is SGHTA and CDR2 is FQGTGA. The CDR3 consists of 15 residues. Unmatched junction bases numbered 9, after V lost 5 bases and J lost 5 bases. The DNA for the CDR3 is TGTGCCAGCAGCCCCGAACAGGGGGCGAGTACTGAAGCTTTCTTT. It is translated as CASSPEQGASTEAFF.

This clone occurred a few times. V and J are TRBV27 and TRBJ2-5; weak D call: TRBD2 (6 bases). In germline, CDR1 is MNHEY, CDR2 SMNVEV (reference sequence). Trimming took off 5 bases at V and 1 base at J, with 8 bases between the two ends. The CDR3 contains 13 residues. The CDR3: CASSPSAQETQYF. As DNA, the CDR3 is TGTGCCAGCAGTCCTAGCGCCCAAGAGACCCAGTACTTC.

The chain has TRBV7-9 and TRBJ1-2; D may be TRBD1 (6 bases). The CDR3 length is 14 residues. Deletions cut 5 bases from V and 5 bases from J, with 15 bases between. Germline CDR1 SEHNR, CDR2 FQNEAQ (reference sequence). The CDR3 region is CASSGLGTHYGYTF. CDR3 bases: TGTGCCAGCAGCGGACTGGGGACACATTATGGCTACACCTTC.

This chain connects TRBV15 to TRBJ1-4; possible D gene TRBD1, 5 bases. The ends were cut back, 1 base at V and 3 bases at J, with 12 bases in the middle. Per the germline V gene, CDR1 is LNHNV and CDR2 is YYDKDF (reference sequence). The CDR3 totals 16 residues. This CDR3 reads CATSRGAGSANEKLFF. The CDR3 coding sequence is TGTGCCACCAGCAGAGGGGCAGGGTCAGCTAATGAAAAACTGTTTTTT.

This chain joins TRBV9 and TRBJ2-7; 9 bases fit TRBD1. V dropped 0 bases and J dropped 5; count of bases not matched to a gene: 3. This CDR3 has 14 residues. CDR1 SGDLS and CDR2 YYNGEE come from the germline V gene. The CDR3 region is CASSVGDRVNEQYF. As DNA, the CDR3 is TGTGCCAGCAGCGTAGGGGACAGGGTCAACGAGCAGTACTTC.